Here is one TCR beta chain with its context. Germline CDR1 and CDR2: MNHEY and SMNVEV (reference sequence). The length of the CDR3 is 12 residues. Trimming pared 5 bases from V and 5 bases from J, leaving 10 bases between. An amount of RNA that ranged from 0.5 to 1 ug was reverse transcribed with random hexamers. MiXCR was run by TCRdb on the immunoSEQ multiplex PCR reads, yielding one entry per CDR3 protein. The repertoire holds over 150,000 distinct CDR3 sequences, with 85% to 95% as singletons. This record belongs to a study of CD8 T cells in Susac syndrome. The sequence was obtained from a human donor with Susac syndrome. The chain recombines TRBV27 with TRBJ2-7, with D unresolved. Material: CD4+ T cells from PBMCs. The CDR3, as DNA: TGTGCCAGCAGTACCTCTGGACACGAGCAGTACTTC. This sequence encodes CASSTSGHEQYF.